This TCR beta chain is from a study of T-cell reconstitution after alpha-beta-depleted transplantation in children. The TCRbeta library was prepared with unique molecular identifiers. A single record per CDR3 protein comes from TCRdb applying MiXCR to the PCR reads. Among under 850,000 distinct CDR3 sequences, around 13% were seen once, and the ten largest hold around 0.76%. The CDR3 totals 15 residues. The V end lost 1 base, the J end lost 4 bases, and 10 bases lay between the germline ends. This clonotype was seen at least ten times. The V and J genes are TRBV12-3 or TRBV12-4 and TRBJ2-2, with D maybe TRBD2 (5 bases). The TCR was taken from a girl aged 2 to 10 with congenital amegakaryocytic thrombocytopenia, due to receive a stem cell transplant. The starting material was PBMCs, obtained before TCRalphabeta/CD19-depleted stem cell transplant. The CDR3 coding sequence is TGTGCCAGCAGTTTAGAGGCTAGCAGCACCGGGGAGCTGTTTTTT. Encoded protein: CASSLEASSTGELFF.